The clone carrying this T cell receptor beta chain was seen only a few times. The junction departs from germline at one end; a sequencing error may be responsible. A single record per CDR3 protein comes from TCRdb applying MiXCR to the 5' RACE reads. The table shows over 55,000 distinct CDR3 sequences, with about a sixth occurring only once. Germline-derived CDR1 and CDR2 are SGDLS and YYNGEE. The CDR3 contains 14 residues. The record originates from a study of HIV-infected patients and healthy controls. Sequenced input: CD4+ T cells from blood. This clonotype was obtained from a human donor in good health. This rearrangement joins TRBV9 to TRBJ1-6; no clear D. The CDR3 bases are TGTTCCAGCAGCGTAGCAGTGATTAGTTCACCCCTCCACTTT. Translation gives CSSSVAVISSPLHF.